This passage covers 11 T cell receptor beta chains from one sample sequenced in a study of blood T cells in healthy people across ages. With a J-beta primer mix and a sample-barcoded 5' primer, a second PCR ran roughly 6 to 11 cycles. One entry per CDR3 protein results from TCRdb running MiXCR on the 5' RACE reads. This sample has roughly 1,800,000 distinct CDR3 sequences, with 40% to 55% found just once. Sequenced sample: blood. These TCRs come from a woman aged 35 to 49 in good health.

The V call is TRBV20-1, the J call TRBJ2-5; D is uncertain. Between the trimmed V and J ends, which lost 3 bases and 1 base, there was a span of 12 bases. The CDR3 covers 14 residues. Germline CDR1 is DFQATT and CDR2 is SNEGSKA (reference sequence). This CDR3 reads CSARTGRAQETQYF. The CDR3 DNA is TGCAGTGCTAGGACCGGACGGGCCCAAGAGACCCAGTACTTC.

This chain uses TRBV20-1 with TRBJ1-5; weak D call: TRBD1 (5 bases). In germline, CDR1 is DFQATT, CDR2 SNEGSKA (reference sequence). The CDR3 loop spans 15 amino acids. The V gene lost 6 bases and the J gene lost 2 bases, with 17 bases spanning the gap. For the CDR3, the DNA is TGCAGTGCACCGACAGAGACGAACGGCAATCAGCCCCAGCATTTT. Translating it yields CSAPTETNGNQPQHF.

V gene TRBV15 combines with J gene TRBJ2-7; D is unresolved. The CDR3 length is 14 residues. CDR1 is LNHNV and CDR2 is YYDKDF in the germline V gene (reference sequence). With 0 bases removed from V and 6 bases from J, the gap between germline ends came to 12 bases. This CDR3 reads CATSRDRIAVEQYF. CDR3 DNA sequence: TGTGCCACCAGCAGAGACAGGATCGCCGTCGAGCAGTACTTC.

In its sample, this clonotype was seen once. DNA for the CDR3: TGTGCCAGTCCCCTTTCTGAAGAGACCCAGTACTTC. This translates into CASPLSEETQYF. The rearrangement uses TRBV2 and TRBJ2-5, with D uncertain. Germline CDR1 reads SNHLY; CDR2 reads FYNNEI. V shed 9 bases and J shed 3 bases, with 11 bases lying between them. The CDR3 totals 12 residues.

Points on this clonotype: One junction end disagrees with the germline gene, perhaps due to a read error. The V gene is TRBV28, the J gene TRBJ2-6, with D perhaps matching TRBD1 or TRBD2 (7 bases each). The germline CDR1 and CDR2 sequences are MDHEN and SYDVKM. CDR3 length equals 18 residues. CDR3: CAGSFDREGLLGANVLTF. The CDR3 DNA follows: TGTGCCGGCAGTTTCGACAGGGAGGGACTTCTGGGGGCCAACGTCCTGACTTTC.

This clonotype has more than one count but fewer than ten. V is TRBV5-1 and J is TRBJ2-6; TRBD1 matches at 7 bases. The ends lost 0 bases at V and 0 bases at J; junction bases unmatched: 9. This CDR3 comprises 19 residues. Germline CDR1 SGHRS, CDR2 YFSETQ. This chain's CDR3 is CASSLGLGQTFSGANVLTF. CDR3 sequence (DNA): TGCGCCAGCAGCTTGGGTTTGGGACAGACCTTCTCTGGGGCCAACGTCCTGACTTTC. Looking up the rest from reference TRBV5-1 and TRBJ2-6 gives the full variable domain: KAGVTQTPRYLIKTRGQQVTLSCSPISGHRSVSWYQQTPGQGLQFLFEYFSETQRNKGNFPGRFSGRQFSNSRSEMNVSTLELGDSALYLCASSLGLGQTFSGANVLTFGAGSRLTVL.

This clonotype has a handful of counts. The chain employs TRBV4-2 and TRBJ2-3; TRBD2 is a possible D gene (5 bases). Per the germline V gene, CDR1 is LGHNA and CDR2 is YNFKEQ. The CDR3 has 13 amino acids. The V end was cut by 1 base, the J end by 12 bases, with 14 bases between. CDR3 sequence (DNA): TGTGCCAGCAGCCAAGCTGTAACTAGTTATCAGTATTTT. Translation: CASSQAVTSYQYF.

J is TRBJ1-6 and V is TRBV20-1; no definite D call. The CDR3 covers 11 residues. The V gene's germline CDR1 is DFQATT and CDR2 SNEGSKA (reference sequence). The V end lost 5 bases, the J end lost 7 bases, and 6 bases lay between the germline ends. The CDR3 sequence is CSAAGNSPLHF. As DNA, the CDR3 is TGCAGTGCTGCCGGAAATTCACCCCTCCACTTT.

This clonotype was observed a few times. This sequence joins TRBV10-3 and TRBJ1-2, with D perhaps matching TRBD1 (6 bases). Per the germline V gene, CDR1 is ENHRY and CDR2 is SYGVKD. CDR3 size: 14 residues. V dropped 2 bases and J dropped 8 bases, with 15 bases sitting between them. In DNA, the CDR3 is TGTGCCATCAGTGAGCCTCACAGGGCCAGAGGCTACACCTTC. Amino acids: CAISEPHRARGYTF.

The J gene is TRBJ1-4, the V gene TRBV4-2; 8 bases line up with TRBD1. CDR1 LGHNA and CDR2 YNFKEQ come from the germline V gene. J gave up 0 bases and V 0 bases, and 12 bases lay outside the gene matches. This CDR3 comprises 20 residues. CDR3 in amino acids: CASSQEPGTGVFATNEKLFF. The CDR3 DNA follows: TGTGCCAGCAGCCAAGAACCCGGGACAGGAGTATTTGCAACTAATGAAAAACTGTTTTTT.

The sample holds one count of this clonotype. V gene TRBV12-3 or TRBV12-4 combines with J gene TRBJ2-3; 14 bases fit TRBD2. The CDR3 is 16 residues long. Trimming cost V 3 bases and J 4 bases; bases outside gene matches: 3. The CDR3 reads CASSFTTSGGADTQYF. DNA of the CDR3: TGTGCCAGCAGTTTTACGACTAGCGGGGGGGCAGATACGCAGTATTTT.